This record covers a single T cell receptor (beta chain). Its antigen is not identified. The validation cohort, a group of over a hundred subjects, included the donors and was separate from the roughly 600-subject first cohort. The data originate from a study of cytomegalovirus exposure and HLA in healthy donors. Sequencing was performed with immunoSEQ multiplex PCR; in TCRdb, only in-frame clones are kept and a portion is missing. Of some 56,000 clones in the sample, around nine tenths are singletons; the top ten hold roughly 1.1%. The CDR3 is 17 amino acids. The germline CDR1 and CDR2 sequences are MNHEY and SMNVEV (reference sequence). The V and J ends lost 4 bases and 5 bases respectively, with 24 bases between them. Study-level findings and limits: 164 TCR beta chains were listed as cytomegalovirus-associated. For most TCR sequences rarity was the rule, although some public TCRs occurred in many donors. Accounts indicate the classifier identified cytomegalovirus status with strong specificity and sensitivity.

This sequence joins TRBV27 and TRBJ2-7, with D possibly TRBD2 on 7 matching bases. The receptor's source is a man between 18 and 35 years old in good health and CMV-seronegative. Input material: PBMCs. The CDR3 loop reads CASSSIWGGRGFDEQYF. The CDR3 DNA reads TGTGCCAGCAGTTCCATCTGGGGGGGCAGGGGATTCGACGAGCAGTACTTC.